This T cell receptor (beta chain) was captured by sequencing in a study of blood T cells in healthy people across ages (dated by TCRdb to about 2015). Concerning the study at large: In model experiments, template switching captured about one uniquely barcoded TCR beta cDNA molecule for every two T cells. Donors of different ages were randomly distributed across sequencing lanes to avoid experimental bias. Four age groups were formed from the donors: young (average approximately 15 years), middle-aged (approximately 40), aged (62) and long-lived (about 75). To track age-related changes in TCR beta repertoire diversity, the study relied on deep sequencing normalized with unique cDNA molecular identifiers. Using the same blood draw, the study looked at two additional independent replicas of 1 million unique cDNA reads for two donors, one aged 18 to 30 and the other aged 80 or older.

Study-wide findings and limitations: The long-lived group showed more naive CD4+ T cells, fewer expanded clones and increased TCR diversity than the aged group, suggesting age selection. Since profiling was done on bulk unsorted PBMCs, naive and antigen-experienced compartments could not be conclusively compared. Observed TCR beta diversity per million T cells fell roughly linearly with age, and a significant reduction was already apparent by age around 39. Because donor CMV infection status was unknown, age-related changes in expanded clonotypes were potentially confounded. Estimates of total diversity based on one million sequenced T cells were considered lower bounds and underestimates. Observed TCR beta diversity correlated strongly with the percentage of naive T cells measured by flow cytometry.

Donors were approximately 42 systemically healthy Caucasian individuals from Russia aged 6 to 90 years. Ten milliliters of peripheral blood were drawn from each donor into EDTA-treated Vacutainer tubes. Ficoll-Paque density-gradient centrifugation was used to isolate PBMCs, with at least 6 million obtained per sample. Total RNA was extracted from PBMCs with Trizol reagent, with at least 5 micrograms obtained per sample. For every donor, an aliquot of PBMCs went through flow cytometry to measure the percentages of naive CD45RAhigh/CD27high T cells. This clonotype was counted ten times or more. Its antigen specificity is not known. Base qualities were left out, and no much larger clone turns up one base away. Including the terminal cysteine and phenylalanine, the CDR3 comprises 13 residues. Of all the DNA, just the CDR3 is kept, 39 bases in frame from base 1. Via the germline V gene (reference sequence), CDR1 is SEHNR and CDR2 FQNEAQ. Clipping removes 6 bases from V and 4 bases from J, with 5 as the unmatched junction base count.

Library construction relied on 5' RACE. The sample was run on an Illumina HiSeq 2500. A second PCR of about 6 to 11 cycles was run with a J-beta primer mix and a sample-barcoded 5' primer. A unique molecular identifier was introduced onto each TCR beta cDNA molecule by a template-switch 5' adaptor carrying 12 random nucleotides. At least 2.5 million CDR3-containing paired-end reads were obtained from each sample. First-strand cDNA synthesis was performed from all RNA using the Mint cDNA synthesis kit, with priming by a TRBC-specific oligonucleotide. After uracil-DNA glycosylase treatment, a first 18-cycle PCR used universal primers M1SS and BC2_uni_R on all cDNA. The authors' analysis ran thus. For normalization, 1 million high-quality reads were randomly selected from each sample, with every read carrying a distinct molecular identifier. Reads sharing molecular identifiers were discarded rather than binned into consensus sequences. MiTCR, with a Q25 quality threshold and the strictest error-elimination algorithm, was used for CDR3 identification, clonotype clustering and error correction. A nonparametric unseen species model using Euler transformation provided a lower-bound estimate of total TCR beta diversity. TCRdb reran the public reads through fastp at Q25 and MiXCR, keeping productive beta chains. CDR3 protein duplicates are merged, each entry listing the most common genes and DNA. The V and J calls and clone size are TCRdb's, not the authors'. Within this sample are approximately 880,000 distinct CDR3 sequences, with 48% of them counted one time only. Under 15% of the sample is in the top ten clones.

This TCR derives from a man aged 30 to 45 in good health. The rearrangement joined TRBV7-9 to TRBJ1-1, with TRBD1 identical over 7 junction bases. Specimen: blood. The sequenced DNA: TGTGCCAGCAGTCCACCAGGGGGCACTGAAGCTTTCTTT. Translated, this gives CASSPPGGTEAFF.